One T cell receptor beta chain is described in this entry. The CDR3 extends over 15 amino acids. CDR1 and CDR2 from the germline V gene are LGHNA and YSLEER. V lost 2 bases and J lost 5, with 12 bases in between. In TCRdb, the 5' RACE reads were re-called with MiXCR into one record per CDR3 protein. The table shows a few hundred thousand distinct CDR3 sequences, with around 20% occurring only once. This entry is derived from a study of T-cell memory formation after mild COVID-19. Sequencing was done on a sample of PBMCs or a T cell subset sorted from them (not recorded which). The receptor was isolated from a man aged 18 to 29 who had mild COVID-19 (a few samples of this study predate the infection). Cell type and time point are not known. The V gene is TRBV4-3, the J gene TRBJ1-4; D not certain. CDR3 sequence (DNA): TGCGCCAGCAGCCAAAGGAGGGCGTTCAATGAAAAACTGTTTTTT. The encoded protein is CASSQRRAFNEKLFF.